This TCR beta chain comes out of a study of Ad26.COV2.S vaccination and SARS-CoV-2 variants. V was trimmed by 2 bases and J by 5 bases, leaving 15 bases between them. Per the germline V gene, CDR1 is KGHSH and CDR2 is LQKENI. The CDR3 totals 15 residues. Noted treatment: roughly 18 received Ad26.COV2.S at low or high dose, single or two shots; about 5 received placebo; per-sample allocation not given. All samples were drawn on day 63, counting from the first vaccine or placebo injection. Only in-frame clones appear in the TCRdb table, and some are missing; sequencing was by immunoSEQ multiplex PCR. The sample shows over 200,000 clones, more than 75% of them seen only once.

The sequencing used peripheral blood, collected in a trial of Ad26.COV2.S vaccine versus placebo. The gene calls are TRBV18 and TRBJ1-1, with D perhaps matching TRBD1 (5 bases). The TCR was taken from a person between 18 and 65 years old who received the Ad26.COV2.S COVID-19 vaccine or a placebo. The chain's CDR3 is CASSPTNTWGTEAFF. In DNA form, the CDR3 reads TGTGCCAGCTCACCAACGAACACCTGGGGGACTGAAGCTTTCTTT.